The T cell receptor beta chain under discussion was sequenced for a study of blood T cells in healthy people across ages. Study-wide results and limits: Considered underestimates were the diversity estimates obtained from one million T cells. Age brought a roughly linear fall in TCR beta diversity measured per million T cells. Versus aged donors, long-lived donors had higher diversity and more naive CD4+ cells.

The length of the CDR3 is 12 residues. The germline gives CDR1 SGHTA, CDR2 FQGNSA. V lost 5 bases to trimming and J lost 10 bases; unmatched junction nucleotides: 4. The authors ran a second PCR of roughly 6 to 12 cycles using a sample-barcoded 5' primer and a J-beta primer mix. TCRdb re-analysed the 5' RACE reads in MiXCR, keeping a single row per CDR3 protein. The table has around 710,000 distinct CDR3 sequences, more than 40% seen once. In this sample, this clonotype turned up a few times. Its antigen remains unidentified. The clonotype was recovered from a woman aged 55-69 years in good health. This chain connects TRBV7-2 to TRBJ2-1, with TRBD1 matching over 8 bases. Sample: blood. The DNA for the CDR3 is TGTGCCAGCAGCCCAACAGGGGGGGAGCAGTTCTTC. Translated: CASSPTGGEQFF.